This T cell receptor beta chain was found in a study of Ad26.COV2.S vaccination and SARS-CoV-2 variants. Study observations and caveats: Vaccine recipients showed a spike-specific TCR breadth that was higher than in placebo recipients.

This clone was picked up a small number of times. What it recognizes is unknown. Libraries were prepared by immunoSEQ multiplex PCR; TCRdb keeps only in-frame clonotypes and omits some of them. The sample lists 350,000 to 450,000 clones; around 86% were seen once. The treatment: over 15 received Ad26.COV2.S at low or high dose, single or two shots; about 5 received placebo; per-sample allocation not given. The samples date from day 63 after the first vaccine or placebo injection. Sequences were derived from peripheral blood, sampled in a trial of Ad26.COV2.S vaccine versus placebo. The source of this sequence is a person between 18 and 65 years old who received the Ad26.COV2.S COVID-19 vaccine or a placebo.

Here the CDR3 reads CASSQSGRAGYTF. The CDR3 DNA is TGCGCCAGCAGCCAGTCTGGCAGGGCTGGCTACACCTTC. The chain recombines TRBV4-3 with TRBJ1-2; possible D gene TRBD1, 5 bases. The germline gives CDR1 LGHNA, CDR2 YSLEER. The germline V and J ends were trimmed by 3 bases and 7 bases, with 12 bases remaining between them. The CDR3 contains 13 residues.